The rows below give T cell receptor beta chains drawn from one sample of a study of shared clonotypes between healthy human individuals. The method was immunoSEQ multiplex PCR; TCRdb's version includes in-frame clones alone and lacks a portion of them. The sample records around 2,000,000 clones, 90% to 95% being singletons. Sequencing was performed on naive CD4+ T cells sorted from blood. The receptors originated from a man younger than 30 in good health. Both conserved end residues are part of each CDR3. Each record gives: clone size, D gene, J gene, V gene, CDR3 protein, CDR3 DNA. A D gene is named only where the DNA matches it firmly. Where a row states a size, it is once, few, many or the class of an expanded clone; other rows omit it.

>NA|NA|TRBJ2-4|TRBV7-2
CASSPQVWAKNIQYF
TGTGCCAGCAGCCCGCAGGTCTGGGCCAAAAACATTCAGTACTTC
>NA|TRBD1|TRBJ2-5|TRBV7-2
CASSPRTGTETQYF
TGTGCCAGCAGCCCCCGGACAGGGACCGAGACCCAGTACTTC
>once|TRBD1|TRBJ1-1|TRBV29-1
CSVGQGGSTEAFF
TGCAGCGTAGGACAGGGGGGAAGCACTGAAGCTTTCTTT
>NA|NA|TRBJ2-4|TRBV6-6
CASSYLGRSAKNIQYF
TGTGCCAGCAGTTACCTGGGGCGTTCGGCCAAAAACATTCAGTACTTC
>NA|NA|TRBJ2-7|TRBV2
CASSSGPPYEQYF
TGTGCCAGCAGTAGCGGGCCTCCCTACGAGCAGTACTTC
>NA|NA|TRBJ2-1|TRBV5-1
CASSADGSLFF
TGCGCCAGCAGCGCGGACGGTTCGCTGTTCTTC
>NA|NA|TRBJ1-1|TRBV5-8
CASSLGRKNTEAFF
TGTGCCAGCAGCTTGGGGCGGAAGAACACTGAAGCTTTCTTT
>once|NA|TRBJ1-2|TRBV5-5
CASSLAANYGYTF
TGTGCCAGCAGCTTGGCGGCTAACTATGGCTACACCTTC
>NA|NA|TRBJ1-5|TRBV7-9
CASSLTGTKPQHF
TGTGCCAGCAGCTTGACAGGCACCAAACCCCAGCATTTT
>NA|NA|TRBJ2-7|TRBV7-2
CASSGSAVAEQYF
TGTGCCAGCAGCGGGAGCGCGGTAGCCGAGCAGTACTTC
>NA|TRBD1|TRBJ2-7|TRBV6-6
CASSNYRGYEQYF
TGTGCCAGCAGTAACTACAGGGGATACGAGCAGTACTTC
>NA|TRBD1|TRBJ1-2|TRBV30
CAGRDRGLSGYTF
TGTGCCGGCCGGGACAGGGGGCTAAGTGGCTACACCTTC
>NA|NA|TRBJ1-3|TRBV21-1
CASSSPSPGIGNTIYF
TGTGCCAGCAGCTCGCCTTCCCCAGGGATAGGAAACACCATATATTTT
>NA|TRBD1|TRBJ1-2|TRBV2
CASTLGQINYGYTF
TGTGCCAGCACCTTGGGACAGATTAACTATGGCTACACCTTC
>once|NA|TRBJ2-7|TRBV30
CAWRQSSYEQYF
TGTGCCTGGAGACAGAGCTCCTACGAGCAGTACTTC
>NA|TRBD2|TRBJ2-1|TRBV7-2
CASSSSGRYYNEQFF
TGTGCCAGCAGCTCTAGCGGGAGGTACTACAATGAGCAGTTCTTC
>NA|TRBD2|TRBJ2-7|TRBV27
CASRLAGTHEQYF
TGTGCCAGCAGACTAGCGGGAACCCACGAGCAGTACTTC
>NA|NA|TRBJ1-6|TRBV7-2
CASSPRVRASFLHF
TGTGCCAGCAGCCCAAGGGTGCGGGCGAGTTTCCTCCACTTT
>NA|NA|TRBJ1-1|TRBV25-1
CASSGNTEAFF
TGTGCCAGCAGTGGGAACACTGAAGCTTTCTTT
>NA|NA|TRBJ1-4|TRBV6-1
CASSEAVGSTNEKLFF
TGTGCCAGCAGTGAAGCGGTCGGGTCAACTAATGAAAAACTGTTTTTT
>NA|TRBD1|TRBJ1-4|TRBV18
CASSPPTGGKEKLFF
TGTGCCAGCTCACCACCCACAGGGGGTAAAGAAAAACTGTTTTTT
>NA|TRBD1|TRBJ2-1|TRBV25-1
CASSGTGVRFKQFF
TGTGCCAGCAGTGGGACAGGGGTTAGGTTTAAGCAGTTCTTC
>NA|NA|TRBJ2-3|TRBV7-2
CASSLGQEKYTDTQYF
TGTGCCAGCAGCTTAGGACAGGAGAAATACACAGATACGCAGTATTTT
>NA|TRBD2|TRBJ2-3|TRBV28
CASMDPRGGADTQYF
TGTGCCAGTATGGACCCCCGCGGGGGGGCGGATACGCAGTATTTT
>NA|NA|TRBJ2-7|TRBV29-1
CSVERVQGTYEQYF
TGCAGCGTTGAAAGGGTGCAGGGGACCTACGAGCAGTACTTC
>NA|NA|TRBJ1-5|TRBV18
CASSPDRNSNQPQHF
TGTGCCAGCTCACCAGACCGAAATAGCAATCAGCCCCAGCATTTT
>NA|NA|TRBJ2-4|TRBV5-1
CASSLAGVDIQYF
TGCGCCAGCAGCTTGGCAGGGGTGGACATTCAGTACTTC
>NA|NA|TRBJ2-7|TRBV6-6
CASREEGGPSYEQYF
TGTGCCAGCAGGGAGGAGGGGGGACCCTCCTACGAGCAGTACTTC